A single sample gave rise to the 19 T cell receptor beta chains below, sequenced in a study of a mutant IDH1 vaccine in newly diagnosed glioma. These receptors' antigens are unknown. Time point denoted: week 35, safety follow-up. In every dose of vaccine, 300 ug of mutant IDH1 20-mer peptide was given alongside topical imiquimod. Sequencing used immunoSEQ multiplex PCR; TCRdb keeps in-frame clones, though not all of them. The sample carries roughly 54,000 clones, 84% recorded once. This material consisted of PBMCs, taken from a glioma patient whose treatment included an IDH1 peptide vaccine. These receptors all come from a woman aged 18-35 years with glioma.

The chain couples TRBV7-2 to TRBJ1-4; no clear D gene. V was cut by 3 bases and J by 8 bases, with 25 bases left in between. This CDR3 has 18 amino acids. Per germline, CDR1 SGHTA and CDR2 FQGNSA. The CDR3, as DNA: TGTGCCAGCAGCTTGGTTGAAGGGAGGATCCCCCGGAGGGAAAAACTGTTTTTT. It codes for CASSLVEGRIPRREKLFF.

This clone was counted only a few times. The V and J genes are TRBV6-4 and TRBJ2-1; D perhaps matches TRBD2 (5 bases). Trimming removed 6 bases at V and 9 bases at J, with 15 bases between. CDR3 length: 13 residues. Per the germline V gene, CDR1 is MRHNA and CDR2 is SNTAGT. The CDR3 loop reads CASSRALEGEQFF. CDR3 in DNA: TGTGCCAGCAGCCGGGCCCTAGAGGGTGAGCAGTTCTTC.

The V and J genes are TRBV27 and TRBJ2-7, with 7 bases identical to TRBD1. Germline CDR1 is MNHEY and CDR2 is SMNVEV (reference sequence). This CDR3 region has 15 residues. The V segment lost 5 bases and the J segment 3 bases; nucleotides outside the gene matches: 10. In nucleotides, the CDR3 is TGTGCCAGCAGTCCAGCCGGGACAGCTTACTACGAGCAGTACTTC. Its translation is CASSPAGTAYYEQYF.

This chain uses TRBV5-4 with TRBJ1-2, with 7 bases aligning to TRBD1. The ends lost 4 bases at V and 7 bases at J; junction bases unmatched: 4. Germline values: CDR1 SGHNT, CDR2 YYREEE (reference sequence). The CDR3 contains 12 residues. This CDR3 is CASSPDRSGYTF. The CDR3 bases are TGTGCCAGCAGCCCGGACAGGTCTGGCTACACCTTC. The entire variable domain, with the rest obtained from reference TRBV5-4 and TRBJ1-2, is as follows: ETGVTQSPTHLIKTRGQQVTLRCSSQSGHNTVSWYQQALGQGPQFIFQYYREEENGRGNFPPRFSGLQFPNYSSELNVNALELDDSALYLCASSPDRSGYTFGSGTRLTVV.

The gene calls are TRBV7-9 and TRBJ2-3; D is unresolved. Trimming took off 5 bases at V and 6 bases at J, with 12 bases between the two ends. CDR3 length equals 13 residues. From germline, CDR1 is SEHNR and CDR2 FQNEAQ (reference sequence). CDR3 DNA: TGTGCCAGCAGCCCGAGTGCCGGGGATACGCAGTATTTT. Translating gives CASSPSAGDTQYF.

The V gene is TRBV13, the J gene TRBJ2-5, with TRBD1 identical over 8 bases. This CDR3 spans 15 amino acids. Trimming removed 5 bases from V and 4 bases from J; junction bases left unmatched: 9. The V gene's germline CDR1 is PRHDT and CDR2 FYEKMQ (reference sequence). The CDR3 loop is CASSAPGQGSETQYF. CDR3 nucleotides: TGTGCCAGCAGCGCCCCCGGACAGGGTTCAGAGACCCAGTACTTC.

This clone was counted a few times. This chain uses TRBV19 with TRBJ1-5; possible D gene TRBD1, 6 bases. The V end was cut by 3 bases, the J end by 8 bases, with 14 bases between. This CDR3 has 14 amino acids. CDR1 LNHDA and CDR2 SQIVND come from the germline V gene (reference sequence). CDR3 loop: CASSMHRAGKPQHF. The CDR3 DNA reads TGTGCCAGTAGTATGCACAGGGCAGGAAAGCCCCAGCATTTT.

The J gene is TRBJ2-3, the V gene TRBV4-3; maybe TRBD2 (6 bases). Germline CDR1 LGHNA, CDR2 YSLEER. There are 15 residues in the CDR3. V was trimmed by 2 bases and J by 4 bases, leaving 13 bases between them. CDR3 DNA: TGCGCCAGCAGCCAACTGCGGGGTCTGGCAGATACGCAGTATTTT. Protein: CASSQLRGLADTQYF.

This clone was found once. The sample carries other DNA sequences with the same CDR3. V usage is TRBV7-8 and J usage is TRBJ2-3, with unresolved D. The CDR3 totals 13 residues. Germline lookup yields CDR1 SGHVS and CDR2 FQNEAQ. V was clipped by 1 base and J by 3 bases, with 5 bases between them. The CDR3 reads CASSLVGTDTQYF. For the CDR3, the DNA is TGTGCCAGCAGCTTAGTCGGTACAGATACGCAGTATTTT.

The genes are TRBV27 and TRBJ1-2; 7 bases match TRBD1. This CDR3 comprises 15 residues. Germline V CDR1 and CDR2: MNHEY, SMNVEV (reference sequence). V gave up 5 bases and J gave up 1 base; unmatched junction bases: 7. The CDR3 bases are TGTGCCAGCAGTCACCTGACAGGGATTAACTATGGCTACACCTTC. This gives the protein CASSHLTGINYGYTF.

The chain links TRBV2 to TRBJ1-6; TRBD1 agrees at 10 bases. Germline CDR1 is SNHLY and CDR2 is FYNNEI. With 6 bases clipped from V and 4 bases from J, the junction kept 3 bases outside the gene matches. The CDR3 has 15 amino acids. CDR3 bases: TGTGCCAGCAGCGGGACAGGGGCGTATAATTCACCCCTCCACTTT. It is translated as CASSGTGAYNSPLHF. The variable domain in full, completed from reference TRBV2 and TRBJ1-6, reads EPEVTQTPSHQVTQMGQEVILRCVPISNHLYFYWYRQILGQKVEFLVSFYNNEISEKSEIFDDQFSVERPDGSNFTLKIRSTKLEDSAMYFCASSGTGAYNSPLHFGNGTRLTVT.

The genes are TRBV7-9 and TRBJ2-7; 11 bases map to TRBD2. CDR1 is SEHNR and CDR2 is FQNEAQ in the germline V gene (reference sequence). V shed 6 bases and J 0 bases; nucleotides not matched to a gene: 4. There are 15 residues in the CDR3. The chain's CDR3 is CASRLTSGSSYEQYF. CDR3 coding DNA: TGTGCCAGCAGGCTTACTAGCGGGAGCTCCTACGAGCAGTACTTC.

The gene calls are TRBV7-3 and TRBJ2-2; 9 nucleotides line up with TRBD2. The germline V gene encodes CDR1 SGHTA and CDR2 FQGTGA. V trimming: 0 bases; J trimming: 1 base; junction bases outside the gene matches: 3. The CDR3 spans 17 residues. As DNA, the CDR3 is TGTGCCAGCAGCTTAACTAGCGGGGGCCTGAACACCGGGGAGCTGTTTTTT. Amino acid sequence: CASSLTSGGLNTGELFF. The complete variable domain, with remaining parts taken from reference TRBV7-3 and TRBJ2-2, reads GAGVSQTPSNKVTEKGKYVELRCDPISGHTALYWYRQSLGQGPEFLIYFQGTGAADDSGLPNDRFFAVRPEGSVSTLKIQRTERGDSAVYLCASSLTSGGLNTGELFFGEGSRLTVL.

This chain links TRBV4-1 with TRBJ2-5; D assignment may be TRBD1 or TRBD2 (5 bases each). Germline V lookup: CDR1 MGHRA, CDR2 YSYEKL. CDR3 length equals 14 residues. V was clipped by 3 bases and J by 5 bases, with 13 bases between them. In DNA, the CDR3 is TGCGCCAGCAGCCAGAGGGACCCAGGGGAGACCCAGTACTTC. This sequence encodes CASSQRDPGETQYF.

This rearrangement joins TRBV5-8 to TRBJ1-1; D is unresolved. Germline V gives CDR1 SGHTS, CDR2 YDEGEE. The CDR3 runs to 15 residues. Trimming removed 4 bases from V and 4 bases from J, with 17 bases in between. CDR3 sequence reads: CASSLTRIGGTEAFF. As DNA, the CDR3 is TGTGCCAGCAGCCTGACGCGTATTGGCGGCACTGAAGCTTTCTTT. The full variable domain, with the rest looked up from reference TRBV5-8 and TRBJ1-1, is EAGVTQSPTHLIKTRGQQATLRCSPISGHTSVYWYQQALGLGLQFLLWYDEGEERNRGNFPPRFSGRQFPNYSSELNVNALELEDSALYLCASSLTRIGGTEAFFGQGTRLTVV.

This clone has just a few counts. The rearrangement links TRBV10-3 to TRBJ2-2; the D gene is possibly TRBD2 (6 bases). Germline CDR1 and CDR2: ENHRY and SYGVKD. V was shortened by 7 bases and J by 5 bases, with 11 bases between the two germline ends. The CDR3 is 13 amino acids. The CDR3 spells CAINGRETGELFF. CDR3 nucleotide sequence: TGTGCCATCAACGGGAGAGAAACCGGGGAGCTGTTTTTT.

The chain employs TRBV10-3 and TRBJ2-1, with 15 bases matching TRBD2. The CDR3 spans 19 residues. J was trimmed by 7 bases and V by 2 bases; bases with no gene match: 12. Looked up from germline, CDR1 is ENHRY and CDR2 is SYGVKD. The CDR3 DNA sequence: TGTGCCATCAGTGAGGAGGGGACTAGCGGGGGGCCGCGGGGGAATGAGCAGTTCTTC. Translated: CAISEEGTSGGPRGNEQFF.

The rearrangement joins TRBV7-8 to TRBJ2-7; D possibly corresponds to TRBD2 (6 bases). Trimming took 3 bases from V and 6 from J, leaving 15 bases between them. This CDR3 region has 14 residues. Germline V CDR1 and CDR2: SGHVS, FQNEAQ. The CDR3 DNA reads TGTGCCAGCAGCTTTCTCCAGGAGGGTAGCGAGCAGTACTTC. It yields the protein CASSFLQEGSEQYF.

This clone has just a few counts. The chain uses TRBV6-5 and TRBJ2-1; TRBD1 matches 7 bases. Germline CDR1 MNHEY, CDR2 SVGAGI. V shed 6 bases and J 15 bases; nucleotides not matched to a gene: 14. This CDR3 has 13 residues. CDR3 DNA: TGTGCCAGCAGCCCCACCCTACAGGGGTCCACGTTCTTC. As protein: CASSPTLQGSTFF.